Included here is one T cell receptor beta chain sequence, with context. The CDR3 sequence is 16 residues long. Trimming took 6 bases from V and 0 from J; bases not matched to a gene: 7. CDR1 SGDLS and CDR2 YYNGEE come from the germline V gene. This specimen belongs to a study of blood T cell repertoires in COVID-19. About the research overall: Italy, Spain and the United States were the sources of the convalescent and acute COVID-19 samples. The analysed material was cDNA or gDNA that came from T cells, B-cell-depleted T cells, or PBMCs.

Original processing notes: Reference gene primer amplification gave nucleated cell count estimates. Sequencing was performed with immunoSEQ multiplex PCR; in TCRdb, only in-frame clones are kept and a portion is missing. The D gene and trimming were derived from the DNA, and the V and J assignments and clone size from that table. Of approximately 240,000 clones listed, 85% were seen once; the top ten hold more than 6%. The chain couples TRBV9 to TRBJ1-5; TRBD1 matches at 9 bases. The sample consisted of peripheral blood. This sequence originates from a woman in her sixties or seventies with active or convalescent COVID-19. As DNA, the CDR3 is TGTGCCAGCACAATCCGGGACAGGGTTAGCAATCAGCCCCAGCATTTT. It yields the protein CASTIRDRVSNQPQHF.